The 29 T cell receptor beta chains presented below share a single source sample, sequenced in a study of cytomegalovirus exposure and HLA in healthy donors. 60 Vbeta and 13 Jbeta primers were used in PCR. Only in-frame clones appear in the TCRdb table, and some are missing; sequencing was by immunoSEQ multiplex PCR. The sample records 95,000 to 120,000 clones, roughly two thirds being singletons. Sequencing was carried out using PBMCs. All receptors come from a man aged 18 to 35 in good health and CMV-seropositive.

The rearrangement joins TRBV28 to TRBJ1-1; D is possibly TRBD1 (6 bases). Germline values: CDR1 MDHEN, CDR2 SYDVKM. The CDR3 runs to 14 residues. Trimming left V 5 bases short and J 4 bases short, with 14 bases between. The CDR3 is CASSITGLFTEAFF. In nucleotides, the CDR3 is TGTGCCAGCAGTATCACAGGGCTGTTCACTGAAGCTTTCTTT.

This clone was seen a single time. This chain uses TRBV9 with TRBJ2-1; TRBD2 aligns across 9 bases. V lost 1 base, J lost 8 bases, and 7 bases stayed unmatched. The V gene's germline CDR1 is SGDLS and CDR2 YYNGEE. The CDR3 loop spans 15 amino acids. CDR3 in DNA: TGTGCCAGCAGCGTATATAGCGGGGGTTATCATGAGCAGTTCTTC. Its translation is CASSVYSGGYHEQFF.

The rearrangement links TRBV11-3 to TRBJ2-3; 12 bases are shared with TRBD2. With 4 bases clipped from V and 3 bases from J, the junction kept 2 bases outside the gene matches. The germline gives CDR1 SGHNT, CDR2 YENEEA. The CDR3 is 15 residues long. CDR3 coding DNA: TGTGCCAGCAGCTCACTAGCGGGGGGAACAGATACGCAGTATTTT. It codes for CASSSLAGGTDTQYF.

V usage is TRBV7-9 and J usage is TRBJ2-1; 8 bases map to TRBD1. The CDR3 spans 16 residues. Germline V gene lookup returns CDR1 SEHNR and CDR2 FQNEAQ (reference sequence). After removal of 8 bases from V and 4 bases from J, the junction contained 13 bases not matched to a gene. This CDR3 is CASGNYRDRTYNEQFF. For the CDR3, the DNA is TGTGCCAGCGGTAATTACCGGGACAGGACTTACAATGAGCAGTTCTTC.

This chain connects TRBV2 to TRBJ2-5, with TRBD1 identical over 10 bases. V shed 9 bases, J shed 5 bases, and the junction held 3 bases outside the gene matches. CDR3 length: 12 amino acids. Germline CDR1 is SNHLY and CDR2 is FYNNEI. The chain's CDR3 is CARGQGGETQYF. In DNA, the CDR3 is TGTGCCAGAGGACAGGGGGGGGAGACCCAGTACTTC.

The chain employs TRBV7-6 and TRBJ2-3; D is perhaps TRBD2 (7 bases). The CDR3 has 15 residues. Germline V gene sequence: CDR1 SGHVS, CDR2 FNYEAQ. Deletions cut 1 base from V and 2 bases from J, with 10 bases between. In DNA, the CDR3 is TGTGCCAGCAGCTTAGGGGGGGGCCTCACAGATACGCAGTATTTT. Translating gives CASSLGGGLTDTQYF.

The CDR3 protein is CASSYGAATNEKLFF. The CDR3 coding sequence is TGTGCCAGCAGTTACGGGGCCGCAACTAATGAAAAACTGTTTTTT. The rearrangement joins TRBV6-6 to TRBJ1-4, with TRBD1 as a possible D gene (5 bases). Germline CDR1 and CDR2: MNHNY and SVGAGI (reference sequence). The V end was cut by 2 bases, the J end by 0 bases, with 7 bases between. CDR3 length: 15 residues.

This clone has a handful of counts. Different DNA sequences within this sample yield the same CDR3. The chain links TRBV19 to TRBJ1-2; D unresolved. The CDR3 contains 13 residues. Germline assignment: CDR1 LNHDA and CDR2 SQIVND (reference sequence). Deletions cut 0 bases from V and 4 bases from J, with 6 bases between. The DNA for the CDR3 is TGTGCCAGTAGTATAGAACGGAGCTATGGCTACACCTTC. The encoded protein is CASSIERSYGYTF.

The chain uses TRBV19 and TRBJ1-1; no clear D. The germline gives CDR1 LNHDA, CDR2 SQIVND (reference sequence). CDR3 length: 15 residues. Between the trimmed V and J ends, which lost 4 bases and 0 bases, there was a span of 12 bases. CDR3 protein: CASSTNRNMNTEAFF. In DNA, the CDR3 is TGTGCCAGTAGTACAAACAGAAATATGAACACTGAAGCTTTCTTT.

Remarks on this clone: A read error may account for a junction end that differs from germline. The V gene is TRBV7-9, the J gene TRBJ2-7; no clear D gene. CDR1 and CDR2 (germline): SEHNR, FQNEAQ (reference sequence). The CDR3 is 12 residues long. The DNA of the CDR3 is TGTTCCAGCAGCTTAGCCTATGCCGAGCAGTACTTC. It encodes CSSSLAYAEQYF.

A few counts support this clone. J is TRBJ2-3 and V is TRBV27, with D perhaps TRBD2 (5 bases). Deletions cut 2 bases from V and 6 bases from J, with 6 bases between. This CDR3 has 12 residues. Germline CDR1 and CDR2: MNHEY and SMNVEV (reference sequence). CDR3 in DNA: TGTGCCAGCAGTTTAACGGGGGATACGCAGTATTTT. Its translation is CASSLTGDTQYF.

CDR3: CASSAQGHANEKLFF. Written as DNA, the CDR3 is TGTGCCAGCAGCGCCCAGGGGCACGCTAATGAAAAACTGTTTTTT. The chain couples TRBV9 to TRBJ1-4, with TRBD1 as a possible D gene (6 bases). The CDR3 runs 15 residues. V was shortened by 3 bases and J by 3 bases, with 12 bases between the two germline ends. From germline, CDR1 is SGDLS and CDR2 YYNGEE.

The genes are TRBV5-1 and TRBJ1-4, with TRBD1 as a possible D gene (5 bases). Trimming removed 4 bases from V and 3 bases from J, with 10 bases in between. The CDR3 spans 14 residues. The V gene's germline CDR1 is SGHRS and CDR2 YFSETQ. The CDR3 protein is CASSGGVANEKLFF. In DNA, the CDR3 is TGCGCCAGCAGCGGGGGGGTGGCTAATGAAAAACTGTTTTTT. Variable domain in full (rest from reference TRBV5-1 and TRBJ1-4): KAGVTQTPRYLIKTRGQQVTLSCSPISGHRSVSWYQQTPGQGLQFLFEYFSETQRNKGNFPGRFSGRQFSNSRSEMNVSTLELGDSALYLCASSGGVANEKLFFGSGTQLSVL.

CDR3: CASSPRQGAEAFF. The CDR3 nucleotides are TGTGCCAGCAGCCCCCGACAGGGCGCCGAAGCTTTCTTT. V is TRBV7-9 and J is TRBJ1-1, with TRBD1 matching over 7 bases. Looked up from germline, CDR1 is SEHNR and CDR2 is FQNEAQ (reference sequence). CDR3 length: 13 residues. V gave up 5 bases and J gave up 8 bases; unmatched junction bases: 8.

A single count supports this clone. This chain links TRBV5-6 with TRBJ1-2; 8 nucleotides agree with TRBD1. V trimming: 3 bases; J trimming: 0 bases; junction bases outside the gene matches: 4. Germline V gives CDR1 SGHDT, CDR2 YYEEEE. This CDR3 contains 15 residues. CDR3: CASSSGQEANYGYTF. The DNA for the CDR3 is TGTGCCAGCAGCTCGGGACAGGAAGCTAACTATGGCTACACCTTC.

The V call is TRBV28, the J call TRBJ1-5, with 7 bases lining up with TRBD1. The germline V gene has CDR1 MDHEN and CDR2 SYDVKM. There are 15 residues in the CDR3. V trimming: 2 bases; J trimming: 2 bases; junction bases outside the gene matches: 3. Here the CDR3 reads CASSLHRGGNQPQHF. The CDR3, as DNA: TGTGCCAGCAGTTTACACAGGGGAGGCAATCAGCCCCAGCATTTT.

Here the CDR3 reads CASRQGPNTEAFF. The CDR3 DNA reads TGTGCCAGTAGACAGGGTCCAAACACTGAAGCTTTCTTT. The chain couples TRBV19 to TRBJ1-1; possibly TRBD1 for D (6 bases). V was cut by 6 bases and J by 2 bases, with 10 bases left in between. CDR1 LNHDA and CDR2 SQIVND come from the germline V gene (reference sequence). CDR3 size: 13 residues.

This clone has just a few counts. The chain is built from TRBV13 and TRBJ1-2; D remains unclear. The CDR3 totals 13 residues. Germline values: CDR1 PRHDT, CDR2 FYEKMQ (reference sequence). V lost 3 bases, J lost 3 bases, and 8 bases lay in between. The CDR3 DNA reads TGTGCCAGCAGCTTGAGGGTGGACTATGGCTACACCTTC. The encoded protein is CASSLRVDYGYTF.

This clone was detected only a few times. V gene TRBV18 combines with J gene TRBJ1-1; D is possibly TRBD1 (6 bases). Per germline, CDR1 KGHSH and CDR2 LQKENI. V was clipped by 3 bases and J by 5 bases, with 13 bases between them. The CDR3 spans 14 residues. The CDR3 nucleotides read TGTGCCAGCTCACCTAAACAGGGCCCGACTGAAGCTTTCTTT. Its protein product is CASSPKQGPTEAFF.

The V and J genes are TRBV6-1 and TRBJ2-7; D possibly corresponds to TRBD1 (5 bases). This CDR3 has 13 amino acids. The germline V gene has CDR1 MNHNS and CDR2 SASEGT. V lost 6 bases and J 3 bases, leaving 12 bases between the germline ends. For the CDR3, the DNA is TGTGCCAGCAGCCGACAGACTCTCTACGAGCAGTACTTC. Translation gives CASSRQTLYEQYF.

The chain is built from TRBV6-6 and TRBJ2-3, with 12 positions matching TRBD1. J was trimmed by 8 bases and V by 2 bases; bases with no gene match: 8. Germline V gene sequence: CDR1 MNHNY, CDR2 SVGAGI (reference sequence). CDR3 length: 16 amino acids. The CDR3 nucleotides are TGTGCCAGCAGTTACCCGGGACAGGGGGCGCAACGTACGCAGTATTTT. This sequence encodes CASSYPGQGAQRTQYF.

CDR3 amino acids: CASTRGDSNEQFF. The CDR3 DNA sequence: TGCGCCAGCACCCGAGGGGACAGCAATGAGCAGTTCTTC. V and J are TRBV5-1 and TRBJ2-1, with TRBD1 identical over 7 bases. CDR1 and CDR2 (germline): SGHRS, YFSETQ. The CDR3 consists of 13 residues. With 6 bases clipped from V and 6 bases from J, the junction kept 6 bases outside the gene matches.

This chain joins TRBV5-6 and TRBJ2-7; TRBD2 is a possible D gene (5 bases). The CDR3 is 15 residues long. V was clipped by 3 bases and J by 6 bases, with 19 bases between them. Germline loops: CDR1 SGHDT, CDR2 YYEEEE. CDR3 sequence (DNA): TGTGCCAGCAGCTCTCTGGGCCAAAAAGGACTCGAGCAGTACGTC. Translation: CASSSLGQKGLEQYV.

The rearrangement uses TRBV19 and TRBJ1-1; maybe TRBD1 (5 bases). CDR1 LNHDA and CDR2 SQIVND come from the germline V gene (reference sequence). The CDR3 is 14 amino acids. Trimming removed 8 bases at V and 9 bases at J, with 22 bases between. CDR3 sequence: CASDRPGDRVQAFF. The CDR3 region has the DNA TGTGCCAGTGACCGCCCGGGGGACCGAGTCCAAGCTTTCTTT.

J is TRBJ1-4 and V is TRBV28, with 12 bases matching TRBD1. V lost 1 base to trimming and J lost 5 bases; unmatched junction nucleotides: 5. The CDR3 spans 17 residues. Germline CDR1 and CDR2: MDHEN and SYDVKM. The CDR3 here is CASSLFTGTGGNEKLFF. The DNA for the CDR3 is TGTGCCAGCAGTTTATTCACCGGGACAGGGGGCAATGAAAAACTGTTTTTT.

This chain connects TRBV6-5 to TRBJ2-7, with a weak D call TRBD2 (6 bases). The length of the CDR3 is 16 residues. CDR1 MNHEY and CDR2 SVGAGI come from the germline V gene. Trimming removed 0 bases from V and 0 bases from J, with 12 bases in between. This chain's CDR3 is CASSYSVRTISYEQYF. In DNA, the CDR3 is TGTGCCAGCAGTTACTCCGTAAGGACTATCTCCTACGAGCAGTACTTC.

The chain recombines TRBV5-4 with TRBJ2-3; 8 bases map to TRBD2. V trimming: 0 bases; J trimming: 0 bases; junction bases outside the gene matches: 3. The CDR3 is 16 amino acids. CDR1 is SGHNT, CDR2 YYREEE, per germline (reference sequence). CDR3 DNA: TGTGCCAGCAGCTTGGGGGGCGGGGGGAGCACAGATACGCAGTATTTT. Translating gives CASSLGGGGSTDTQYF.

The J gene is TRBJ2-5, the V gene TRBV18, with D hard to call. Germline V gene lookup returns CDR1 KGHSH and CDR2 LQKENI. The ends were cut back, 3 bases at V and 5 bases at J, with 7 bases in the middle. The length of the CDR3 is 12 residues. CDR3 DNA sequence: TGTGCCAGCTCACCCCCCGCGGAGACCCAGTACTTC. Translated: CASSPPAETQYF.

The chain carries TRBV7-9 and TRBJ1-2, with unresolved D. This CDR3 is 13 amino acids long. CDR1 is SEHNR, CDR2 FQNEAQ, per germline (reference sequence). The V gene lost 2 bases and the J gene lost 6 bases, with 10 bases spanning the gap. DNA of the CDR3: TGTGCCAGCAGCTTATCCGGGTTCCATGGCTACACCTTC. Translating it yields CASSLSGFHGYTF.